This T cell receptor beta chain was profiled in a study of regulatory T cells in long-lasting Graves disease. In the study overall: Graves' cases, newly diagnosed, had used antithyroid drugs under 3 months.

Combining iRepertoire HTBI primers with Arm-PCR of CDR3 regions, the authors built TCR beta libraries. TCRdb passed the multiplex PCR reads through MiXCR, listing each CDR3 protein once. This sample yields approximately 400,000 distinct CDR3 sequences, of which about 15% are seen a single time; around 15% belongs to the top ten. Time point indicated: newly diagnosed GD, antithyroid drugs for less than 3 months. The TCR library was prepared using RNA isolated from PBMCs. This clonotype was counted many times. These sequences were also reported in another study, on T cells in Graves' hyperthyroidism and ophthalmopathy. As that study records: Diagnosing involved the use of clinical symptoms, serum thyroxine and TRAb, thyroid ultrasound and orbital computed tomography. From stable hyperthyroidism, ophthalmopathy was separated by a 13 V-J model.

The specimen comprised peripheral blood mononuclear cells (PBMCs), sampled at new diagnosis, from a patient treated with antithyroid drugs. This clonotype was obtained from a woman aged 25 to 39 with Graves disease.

CDR3 loop: CASSVDGTGQPQHF. The CDR3 DNA sequence: TGTGCCAGCAGTGTTGACGGGACAGGTCAGCCCCAGCATTTT. This chain links TRBV6-1 with TRBJ1-5; TRBD1 aligns across 8 bases. This CDR3 region has 14 residues. The V segment lost 4 bases and the J segment 6 bases; nucleotides outside the gene matches: 5. Germline values: CDR1 MNHNS, CDR2 SASEGT.